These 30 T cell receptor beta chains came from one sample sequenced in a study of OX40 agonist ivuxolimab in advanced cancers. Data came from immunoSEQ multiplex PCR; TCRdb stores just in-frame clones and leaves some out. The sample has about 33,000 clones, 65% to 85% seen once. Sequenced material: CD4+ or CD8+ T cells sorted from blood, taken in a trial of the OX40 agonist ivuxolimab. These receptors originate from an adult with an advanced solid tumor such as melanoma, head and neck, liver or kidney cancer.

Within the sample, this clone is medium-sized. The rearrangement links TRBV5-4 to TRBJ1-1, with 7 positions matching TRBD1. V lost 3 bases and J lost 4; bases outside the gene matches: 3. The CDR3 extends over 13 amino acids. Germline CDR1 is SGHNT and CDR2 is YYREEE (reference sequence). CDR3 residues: CASSSGQVTEAFF. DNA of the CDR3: TGTGCCAGCAGCTCCGGACAGGTCACTGAAGCTTTCTTT.

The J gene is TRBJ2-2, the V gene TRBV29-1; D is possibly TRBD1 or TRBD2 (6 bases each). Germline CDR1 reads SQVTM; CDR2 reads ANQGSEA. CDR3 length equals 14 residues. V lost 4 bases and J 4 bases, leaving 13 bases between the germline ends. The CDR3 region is CSVGSGAGTGELFF. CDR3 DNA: TGCAGCGTTGGATCGGGGGCTGGCACCGGGGAGCTGTTTTTT.

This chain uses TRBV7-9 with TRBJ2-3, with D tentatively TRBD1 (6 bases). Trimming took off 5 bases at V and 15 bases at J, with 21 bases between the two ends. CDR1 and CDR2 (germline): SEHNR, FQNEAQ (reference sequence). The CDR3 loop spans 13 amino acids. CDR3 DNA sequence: TGTGCCAGCAGCCTCGACGGGGACACAAGCAAATATTTT. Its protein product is CASSLDGDTSKYF.

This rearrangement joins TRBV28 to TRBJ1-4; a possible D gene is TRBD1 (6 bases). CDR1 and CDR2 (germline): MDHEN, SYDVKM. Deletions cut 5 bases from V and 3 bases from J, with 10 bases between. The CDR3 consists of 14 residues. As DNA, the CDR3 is TGTGCCAGCAGTCTGCAGGGGCCTAATGAAAAACTGTTTTTT. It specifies CASSLQGPNEKLFF.

The CDR3 here is CASSVEAVIRGAETQYF. CDR3 nucleotide sequence: TGTGCCAGCAGCGTAGAGGCAGTTATCCGGGGGGCAGAGACCCAGTACTTC. This rearrangement joins TRBV9 to TRBJ2-5; the D gene is possibly TRBD2 (7 bases). The CDR3 consists of 17 residues. The V gene's germline CDR1 is SGDLS and CDR2 YYNGEE. Trimming pared 0 bases from V and 4 bases from J, leaving 19 bases between.

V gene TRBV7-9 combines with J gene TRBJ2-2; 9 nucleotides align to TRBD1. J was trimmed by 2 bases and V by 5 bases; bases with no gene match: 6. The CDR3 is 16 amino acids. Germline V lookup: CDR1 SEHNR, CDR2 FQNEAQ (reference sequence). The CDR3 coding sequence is TGTGCCAGCAGCAACCGGGACAGGGATAACACCGGGGAGCTGTTTTTT. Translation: CASSNRDRDNTGELFF.

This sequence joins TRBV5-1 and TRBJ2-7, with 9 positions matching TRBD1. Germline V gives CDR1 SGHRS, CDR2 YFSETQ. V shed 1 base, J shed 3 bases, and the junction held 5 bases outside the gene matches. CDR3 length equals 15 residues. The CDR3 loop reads CASSLQGQGIYEQYF. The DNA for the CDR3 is TGCGCCAGCAGCTTGCAGGGACAGGGAATCTACGAGCAGTACTTC.

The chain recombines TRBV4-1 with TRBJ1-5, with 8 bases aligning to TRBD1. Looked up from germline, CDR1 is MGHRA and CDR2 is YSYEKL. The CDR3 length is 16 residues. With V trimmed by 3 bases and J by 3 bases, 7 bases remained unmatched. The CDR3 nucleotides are TGCGCCAGCAGCCACGGACCGGGACAGGACAATCAGCCCCAGCATTTT. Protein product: CASSHGPGQDNQPQHF.

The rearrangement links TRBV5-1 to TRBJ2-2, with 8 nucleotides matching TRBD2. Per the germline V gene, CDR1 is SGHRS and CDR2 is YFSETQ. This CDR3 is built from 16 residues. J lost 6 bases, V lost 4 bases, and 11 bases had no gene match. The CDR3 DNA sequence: TGCGCCAGCAGCCCCCGGGGGGGCCGGGGGCCCGGGGAGCTGTTTTTT. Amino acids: CASSPRGGRGPGELFF.

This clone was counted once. The CDR3 DNA follows: TGTGCCAGTAGTCCCCCGGCAGGAAGCTCCTACGAGCAGTACTTC. Translation gives CASSPPAGSSYEQYF. The V call is TRBV19, the J call TRBJ2-7; D gene unclear. The CDR3 is made up of 15 amino acids. Germline V CDR1 and CDR2: LNHDA, SQIVND (reference sequence). V was pared by 5 bases and J by 0 bases, with 14 bases between.

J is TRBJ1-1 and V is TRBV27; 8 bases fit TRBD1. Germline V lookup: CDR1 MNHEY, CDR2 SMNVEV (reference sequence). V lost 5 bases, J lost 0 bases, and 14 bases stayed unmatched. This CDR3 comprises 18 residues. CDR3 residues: CASSRLGQGGGMNTEAFF. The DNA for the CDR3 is TGTGCCAGCAGTCGCCTCGGACAGGGAGGGGGGATGAACACTGAAGCTTTCTTT.

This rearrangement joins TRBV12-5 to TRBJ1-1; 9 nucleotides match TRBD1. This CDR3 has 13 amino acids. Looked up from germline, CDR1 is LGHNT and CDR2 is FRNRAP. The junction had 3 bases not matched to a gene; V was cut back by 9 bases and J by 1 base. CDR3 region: CASPGQGNTEAFF. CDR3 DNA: TGTGCTAGCCCGGGACAGGGGAACACTGAAGCTTTCTTT.

Here the CDR3 DNA reads TGTGCCAGCAGCCCGCACCCCGAAGCCGGCTACACCTTC. Translation: CASSPHPEAGYTF. This chain joins TRBV11-1 and TRBJ1-2; D gene ambiguous. With 5 bases removed from V and 8 bases from J, the gap between germline ends came to 15 bases. CDR3 length: 13 amino acids. The germline CDR1 and CDR2 sequences are SGHAT and FQDESV (reference sequence).

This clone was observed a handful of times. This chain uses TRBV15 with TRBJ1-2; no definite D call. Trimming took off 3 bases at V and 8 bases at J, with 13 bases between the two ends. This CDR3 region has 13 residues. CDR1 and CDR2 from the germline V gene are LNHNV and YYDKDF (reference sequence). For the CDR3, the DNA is TGTGCCACCAGCAGTATGGAGATAGGAGGCTACACCTTC. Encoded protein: CATSSMEIGGYTF.

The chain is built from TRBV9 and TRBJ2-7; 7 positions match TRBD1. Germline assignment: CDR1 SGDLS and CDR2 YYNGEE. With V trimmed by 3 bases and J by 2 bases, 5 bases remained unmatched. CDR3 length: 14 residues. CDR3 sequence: CASSARDSPYEQYF. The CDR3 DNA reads TGTGCCAGCAGCGCCCGGGACAGTCCCTACGAGCAGTACTTC.

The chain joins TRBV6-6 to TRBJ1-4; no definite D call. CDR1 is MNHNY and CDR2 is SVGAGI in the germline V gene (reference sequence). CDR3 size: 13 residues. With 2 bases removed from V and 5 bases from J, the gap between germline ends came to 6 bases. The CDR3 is CASSYRVNEKLFF. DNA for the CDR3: TGTGCCAGCAGTTACAGGGTGAATGAAAAACTGTTTTTT.

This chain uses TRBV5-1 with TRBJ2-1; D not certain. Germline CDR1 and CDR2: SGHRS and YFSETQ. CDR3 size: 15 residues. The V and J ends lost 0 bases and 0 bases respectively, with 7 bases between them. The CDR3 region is CASSLAANSYNEQFF. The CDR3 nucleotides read TGCGCCAGCAGCTTGGCTGCAAACTCCTACAATGAGCAGTTCTTC.

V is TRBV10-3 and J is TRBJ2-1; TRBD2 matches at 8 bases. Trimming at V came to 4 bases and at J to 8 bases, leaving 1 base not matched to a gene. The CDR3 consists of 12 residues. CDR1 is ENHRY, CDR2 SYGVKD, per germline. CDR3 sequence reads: CAISGTSYEQFF. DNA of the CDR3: TGTGCCATCAGTGGGACTAGCTATGAGCAGTTCTTC.

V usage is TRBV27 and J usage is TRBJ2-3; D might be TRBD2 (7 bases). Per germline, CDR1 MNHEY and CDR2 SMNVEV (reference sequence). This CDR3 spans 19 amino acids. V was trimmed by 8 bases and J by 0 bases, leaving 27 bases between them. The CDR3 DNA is TGTGCCAGCCCTCGACCCGGTTGCGGGGGCACCCGAAGCACAGATACGCAGTATTTT. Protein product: CASPRPGCGGTRSTDTQYF.

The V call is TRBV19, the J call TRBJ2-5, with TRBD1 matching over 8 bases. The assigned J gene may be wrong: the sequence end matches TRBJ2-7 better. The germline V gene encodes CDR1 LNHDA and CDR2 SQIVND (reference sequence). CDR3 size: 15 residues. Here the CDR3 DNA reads TGTGCCAGTAGTACGGCCGGGACAGGAGACTACGAGCAGTACTTC. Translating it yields CASSTAGTGDYEQYF.

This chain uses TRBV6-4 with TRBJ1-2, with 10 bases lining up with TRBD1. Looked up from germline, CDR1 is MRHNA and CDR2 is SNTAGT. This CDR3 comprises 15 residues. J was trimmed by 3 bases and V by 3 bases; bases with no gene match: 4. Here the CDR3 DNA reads TGTGCCAGCAGTGAGAAGACAGGGGGCGACTATGGCTACACCTTC. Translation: CASSEKTGGDYGYTF.

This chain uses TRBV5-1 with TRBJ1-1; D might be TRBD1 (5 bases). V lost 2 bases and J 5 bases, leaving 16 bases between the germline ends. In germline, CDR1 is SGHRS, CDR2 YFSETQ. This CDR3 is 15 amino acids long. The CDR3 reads CASSFGAGLVTEAFF. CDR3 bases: TGCGCCAGCAGCTTCGGGGCAGGGCTGGTGACTGAAGCTTTCTTT.

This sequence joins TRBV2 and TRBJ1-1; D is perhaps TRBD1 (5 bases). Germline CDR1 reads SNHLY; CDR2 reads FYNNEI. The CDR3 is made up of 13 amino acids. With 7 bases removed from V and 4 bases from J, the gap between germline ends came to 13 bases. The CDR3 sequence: CASNRQWITEAFF. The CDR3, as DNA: TGTGCCAGCAACAGACAGTGGATCACTGAAGCTTTCTTT.

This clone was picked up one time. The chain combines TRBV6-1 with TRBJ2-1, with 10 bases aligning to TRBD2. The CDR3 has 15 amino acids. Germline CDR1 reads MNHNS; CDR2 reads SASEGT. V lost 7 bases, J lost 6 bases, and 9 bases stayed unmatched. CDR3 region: CASTILAGGGNEQFF. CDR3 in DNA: TGTGCCAGCACGATCTTAGCGGGGGGAGGCAATGAGCAGTTCTTC.

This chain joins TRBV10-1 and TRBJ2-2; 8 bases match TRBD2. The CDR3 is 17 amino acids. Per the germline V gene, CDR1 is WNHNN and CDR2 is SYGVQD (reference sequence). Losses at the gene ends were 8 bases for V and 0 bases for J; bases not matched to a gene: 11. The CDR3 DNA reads TGCGCCAGCTCCGGGGGGGAATTGCCCGCGAACACCGGGGAGCTGTTTTTT. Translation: CASSGGELPANTGELFF.

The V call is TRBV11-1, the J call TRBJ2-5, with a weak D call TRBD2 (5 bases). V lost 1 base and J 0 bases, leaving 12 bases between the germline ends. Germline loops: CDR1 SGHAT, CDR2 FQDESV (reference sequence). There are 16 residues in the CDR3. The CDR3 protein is CASSLGGSDYQETQYF. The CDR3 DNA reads TGTGCCAGCAGCTTAGGCGGGTCCGACTACCAAGAGACCCAGTACTTC.

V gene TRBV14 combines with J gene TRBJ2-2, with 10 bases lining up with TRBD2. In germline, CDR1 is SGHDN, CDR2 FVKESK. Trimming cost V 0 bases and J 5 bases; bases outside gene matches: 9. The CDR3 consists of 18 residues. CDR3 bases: TGTGCCAGCAGCCAAGATCCTGGCTTAGCGGGGGGAACCGGGGAGCTGTTTTTT. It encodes CASSQDPGLAGGTGELFF.

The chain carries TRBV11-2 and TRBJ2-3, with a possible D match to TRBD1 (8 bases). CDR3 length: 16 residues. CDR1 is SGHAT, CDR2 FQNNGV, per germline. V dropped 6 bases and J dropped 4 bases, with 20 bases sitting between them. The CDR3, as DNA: TGTGCCAGCAGGCAAAGCGGGACAGGAACCCCAGATACGCAGTATTTT. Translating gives CASRQSGTGTPDTQYF.

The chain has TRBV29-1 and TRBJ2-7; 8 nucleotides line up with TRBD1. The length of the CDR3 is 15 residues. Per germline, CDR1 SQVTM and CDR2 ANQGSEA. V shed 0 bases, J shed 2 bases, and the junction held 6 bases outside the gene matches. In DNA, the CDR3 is TGCAGCGTTGAAGAAGACAGGGGCCGACCCTACGAGCAGTACTTC. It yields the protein CSVEEDRGRPYEQYF.

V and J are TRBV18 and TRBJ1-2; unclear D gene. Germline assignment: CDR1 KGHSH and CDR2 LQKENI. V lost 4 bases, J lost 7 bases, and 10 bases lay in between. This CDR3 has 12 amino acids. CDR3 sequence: CASSLTTAGYTF. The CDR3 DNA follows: TGTGCCAGCTCACTCACGACGGCTGGCTACACCTTC.